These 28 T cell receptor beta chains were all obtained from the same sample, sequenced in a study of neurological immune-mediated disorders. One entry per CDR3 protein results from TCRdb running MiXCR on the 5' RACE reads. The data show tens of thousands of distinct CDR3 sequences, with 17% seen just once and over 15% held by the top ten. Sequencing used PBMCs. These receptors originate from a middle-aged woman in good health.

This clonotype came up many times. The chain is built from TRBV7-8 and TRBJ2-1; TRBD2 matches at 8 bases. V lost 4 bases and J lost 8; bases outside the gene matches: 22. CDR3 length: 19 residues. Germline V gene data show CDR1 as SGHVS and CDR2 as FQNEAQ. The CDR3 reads CASSSNFKVSGTRSYEQFF. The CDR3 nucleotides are TGTGCCAGCAGCTCTAACTTCAAGGTTTCCGGGACTAGAAGCTATGAGCAGTTCTTC.

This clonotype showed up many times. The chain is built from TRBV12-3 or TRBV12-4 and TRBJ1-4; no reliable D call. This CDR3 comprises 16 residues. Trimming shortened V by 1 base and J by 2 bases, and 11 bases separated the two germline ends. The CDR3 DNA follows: TGTGCCAGCAGTTTAGGAGGGAGAGGGACTAATGAAAAACTGTTTTTT. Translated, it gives CASSLGGRGTNEKLFF.

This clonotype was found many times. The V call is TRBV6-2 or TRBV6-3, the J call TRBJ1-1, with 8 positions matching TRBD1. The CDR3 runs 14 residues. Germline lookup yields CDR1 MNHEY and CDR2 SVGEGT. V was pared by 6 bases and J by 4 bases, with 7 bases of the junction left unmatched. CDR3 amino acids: CASSSRTGITEAFF. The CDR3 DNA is TGTGCCAGCAGCTCCCGGACAGGGATCACTGAAGCTTTCTTT.

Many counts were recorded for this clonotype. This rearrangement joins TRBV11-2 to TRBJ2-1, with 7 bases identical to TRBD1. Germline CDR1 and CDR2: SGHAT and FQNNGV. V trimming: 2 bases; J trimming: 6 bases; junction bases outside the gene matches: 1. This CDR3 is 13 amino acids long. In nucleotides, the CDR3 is TGTGCCAGCAGCTTATACAGGGGCAATGAGCAGTTCTTC. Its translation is CASSLYRGNEQFF. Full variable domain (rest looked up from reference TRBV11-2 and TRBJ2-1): EAGVAQSPRYKIIEKRQSVAFWCNPISGHATLYWYQQILGQGPKLLIQFQNNGVVDDSQLPKDRFSAERLKGVDSTLKIQPAKLEDSAVYLCASSLYRGNEQFFGPGTRLTVL.

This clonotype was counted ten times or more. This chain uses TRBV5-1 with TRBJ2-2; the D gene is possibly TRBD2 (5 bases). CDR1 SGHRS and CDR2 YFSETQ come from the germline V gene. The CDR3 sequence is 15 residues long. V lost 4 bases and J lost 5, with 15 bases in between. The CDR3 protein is CASSPWSGLTGELFF. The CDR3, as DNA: TGCGCCAGCAGCCCATGGAGCGGTTTAACCGGGGAGCTGTTTTTT.

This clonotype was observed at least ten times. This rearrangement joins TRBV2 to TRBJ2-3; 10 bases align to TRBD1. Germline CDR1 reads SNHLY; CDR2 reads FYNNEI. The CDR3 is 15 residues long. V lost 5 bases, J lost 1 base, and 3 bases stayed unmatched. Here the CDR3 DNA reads TGTGCCAGCAGTCTAGGGACAGGGGGCACAGATACGCAGTATTTT. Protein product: CASSLGTGGTDTQYF.

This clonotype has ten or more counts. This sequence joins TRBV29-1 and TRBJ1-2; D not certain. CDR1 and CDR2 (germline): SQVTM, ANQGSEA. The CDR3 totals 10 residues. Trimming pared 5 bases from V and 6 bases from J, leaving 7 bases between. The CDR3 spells CSVLIDGYTF. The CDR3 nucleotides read TGCAGCGTTTTGATAGATGGCTACACCTTC.

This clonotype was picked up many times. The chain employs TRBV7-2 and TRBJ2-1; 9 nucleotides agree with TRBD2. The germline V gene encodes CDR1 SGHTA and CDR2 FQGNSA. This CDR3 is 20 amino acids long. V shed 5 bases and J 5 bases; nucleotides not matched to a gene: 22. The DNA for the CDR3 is TGTGCCAGCAGCACCTCGGGGCGGGGGGGCTCTCGAAAAAAACACAATGAGCAGTTCTTC. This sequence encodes CASSTSGRGGSRKKHNEQFF. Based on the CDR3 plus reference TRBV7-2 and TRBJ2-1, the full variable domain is GAGVSQSPSNKVTEKGKDVELRCDPISGHTALYWYRQSLGQGLEFLIYFQGNSAPDKSGLPSDRFSAERTGGSVSTLTIQRTQQEDSAVYLCASSTSGRGGSRKKHNEQFFGPGTRLTVL.

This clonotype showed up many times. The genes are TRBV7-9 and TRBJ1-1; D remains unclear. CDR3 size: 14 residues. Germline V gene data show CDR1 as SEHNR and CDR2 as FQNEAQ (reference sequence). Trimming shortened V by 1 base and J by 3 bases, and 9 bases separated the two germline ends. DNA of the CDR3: TGTGCCAGCAGCTTAGACTTAGTGGACACTGAAGCTTTCTTT. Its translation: CASSLDLVDTEAFF.

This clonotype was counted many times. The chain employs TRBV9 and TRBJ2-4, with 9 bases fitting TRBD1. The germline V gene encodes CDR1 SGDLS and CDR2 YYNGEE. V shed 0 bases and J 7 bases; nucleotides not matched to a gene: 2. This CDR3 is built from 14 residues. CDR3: CASSVGGQGNIQYF. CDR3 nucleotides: TGTGCCAGCAGCGTAGGAGGACAGGGGAACATTCAGTACTTC.

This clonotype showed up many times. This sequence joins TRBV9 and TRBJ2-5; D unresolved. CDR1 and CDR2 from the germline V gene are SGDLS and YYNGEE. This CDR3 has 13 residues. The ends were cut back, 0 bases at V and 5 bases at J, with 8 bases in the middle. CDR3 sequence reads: CASSVGVVETQYF. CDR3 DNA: TGTGCCAGCAGCGTAGGGGTAGTGGAGACCCAGTACTTC.

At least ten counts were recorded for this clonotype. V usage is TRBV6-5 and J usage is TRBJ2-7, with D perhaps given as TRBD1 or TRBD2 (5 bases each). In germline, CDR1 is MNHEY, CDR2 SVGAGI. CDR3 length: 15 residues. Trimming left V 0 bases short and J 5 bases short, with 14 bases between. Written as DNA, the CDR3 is TGTGCCAGCAGTTACTCTCGGTCAGGGACGAACGAGCAGTACTTC. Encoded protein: CASSYSRSGTNEQYF.

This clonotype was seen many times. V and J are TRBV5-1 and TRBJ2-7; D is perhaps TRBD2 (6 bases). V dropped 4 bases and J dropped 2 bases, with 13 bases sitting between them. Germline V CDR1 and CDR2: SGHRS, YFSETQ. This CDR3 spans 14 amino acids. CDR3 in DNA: TGCGCCAGCAGCCCGACCGGGGGACCCTACGAGCAGTACTTC. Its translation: CASSPTGGPYEQYF.

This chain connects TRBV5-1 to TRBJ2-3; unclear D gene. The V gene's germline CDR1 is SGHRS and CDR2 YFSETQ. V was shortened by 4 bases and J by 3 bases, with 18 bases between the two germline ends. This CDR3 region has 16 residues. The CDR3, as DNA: TGCGCCAGCAGCCAAGGCACCTCCGAGTCAACAGATACGCAGTATTTT. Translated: CASSQGTSESTDTQYF. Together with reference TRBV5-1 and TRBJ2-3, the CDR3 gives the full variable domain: KAGVTQTPRYLIKTRGQQVTLSCSPISGHRSVSWYQQTPGQGLQFLFEYFSETQRNKGNFPGRFSGRQFSNSRSEMNVSTLELGDSALYLCASSQGTSESTDTQYFGPGTRLTVL.

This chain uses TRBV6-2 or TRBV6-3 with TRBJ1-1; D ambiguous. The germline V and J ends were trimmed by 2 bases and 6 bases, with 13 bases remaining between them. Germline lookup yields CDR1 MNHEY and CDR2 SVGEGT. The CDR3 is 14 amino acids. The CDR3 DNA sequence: TGTGCCAGCAGTTACCTCTATCTGAAGGCTGAAGCTTTCTTT. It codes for CASSYLYLKAEAFF.

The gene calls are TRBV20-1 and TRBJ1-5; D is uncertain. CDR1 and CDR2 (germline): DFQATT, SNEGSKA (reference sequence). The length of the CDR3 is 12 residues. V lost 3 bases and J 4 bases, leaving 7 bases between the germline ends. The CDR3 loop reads CSASQGNQPQHF. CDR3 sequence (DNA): TGCAGTGCTAGTCAAGGGAATCAGCCCCAGCATTTT.

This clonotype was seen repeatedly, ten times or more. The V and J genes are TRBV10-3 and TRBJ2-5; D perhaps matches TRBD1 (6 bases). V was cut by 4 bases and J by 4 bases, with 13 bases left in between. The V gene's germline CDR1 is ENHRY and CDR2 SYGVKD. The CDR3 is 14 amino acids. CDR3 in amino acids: CAISGTDLRETQYF. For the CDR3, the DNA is TGTGCCATCAGTGGGACAGACTTACGAGAGACCCAGTACTTC.

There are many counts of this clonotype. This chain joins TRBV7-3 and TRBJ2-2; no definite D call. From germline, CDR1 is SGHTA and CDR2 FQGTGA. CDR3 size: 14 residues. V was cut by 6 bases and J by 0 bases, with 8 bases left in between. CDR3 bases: TGTGCCAGCAGACTCCAGGCGAACACCGGGGAGCTGTTTTTT. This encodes CASRLQANTGELFF. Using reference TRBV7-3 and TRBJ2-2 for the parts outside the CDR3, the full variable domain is GAGVSQTPSNKVTEKGKYVELRCDPISGHTALYWYRQSLGQGPEFLIYFQGTGAADDSGLPNDRFFAVRPEGSVSTLKIQRTERGDSAVYLCASRLQANTGELFFGEGSRLTVL.

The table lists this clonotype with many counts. This CDR3 is CSARDGTGTAYGYTF. As DNA, the CDR3 is TGCAGTGCTAGAGACGGAACCGGGACAGCCTATGGCTACACCTTC. This chain links TRBV20-1 with TRBJ1-2; 7 nucleotides align to TRBD1. This CDR3 has 15 residues. Trimming took 0 bases from V and 4 from J; bases not matched to a gene: 8. The germline V gene has CDR1 DFQATT and CDR2 SNEGSKA (reference sequence).

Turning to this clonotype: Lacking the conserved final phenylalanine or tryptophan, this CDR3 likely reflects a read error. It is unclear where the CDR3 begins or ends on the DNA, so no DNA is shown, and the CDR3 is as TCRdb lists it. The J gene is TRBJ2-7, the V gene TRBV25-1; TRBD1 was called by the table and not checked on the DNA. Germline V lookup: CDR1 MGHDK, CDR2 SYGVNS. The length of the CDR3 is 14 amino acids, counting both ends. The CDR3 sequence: CASSDGTVTYEQYL.

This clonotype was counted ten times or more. This CDR3 is CASSLDLGQPQHF. The CDR3 bases are TGTGCCAGCAGCTTGGATCTGGGCCAGCCCCAGCATTTT. V gene TRBV7-8 combines with J gene TRBJ1-5; no firm D call. Germline CDR1 and CDR2: SGHVS and FQNEAQ. This CDR3 region has 13 residues. V was pared by 3 bases and J by 7 bases, with 10 bases between.

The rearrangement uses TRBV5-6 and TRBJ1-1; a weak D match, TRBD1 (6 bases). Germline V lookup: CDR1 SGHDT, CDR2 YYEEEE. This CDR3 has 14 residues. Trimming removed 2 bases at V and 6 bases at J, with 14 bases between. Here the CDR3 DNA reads TGTGCCAGCAGCTTTGGGGGCGCAGCCGCTGAAGCTTTCTTT. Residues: CASSFGGAAAEAFF.

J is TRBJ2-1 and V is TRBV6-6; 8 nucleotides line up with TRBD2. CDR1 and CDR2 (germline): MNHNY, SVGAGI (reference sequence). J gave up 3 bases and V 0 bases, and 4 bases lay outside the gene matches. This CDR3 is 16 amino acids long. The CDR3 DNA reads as TGTGCCAGCAGTTACTCGACGCTAGCGGGCTACAATGAGCAGTTCTTC. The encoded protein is CASSYSTLAGYNEQFF.

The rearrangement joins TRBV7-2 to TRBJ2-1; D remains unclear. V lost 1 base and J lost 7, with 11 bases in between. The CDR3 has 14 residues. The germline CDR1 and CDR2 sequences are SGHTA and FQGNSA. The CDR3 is CASSLVAPINEQFF. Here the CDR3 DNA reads TGTGCCAGCAGCTTAGTGGCCCCGATAAATGAGCAGTTCTTC.

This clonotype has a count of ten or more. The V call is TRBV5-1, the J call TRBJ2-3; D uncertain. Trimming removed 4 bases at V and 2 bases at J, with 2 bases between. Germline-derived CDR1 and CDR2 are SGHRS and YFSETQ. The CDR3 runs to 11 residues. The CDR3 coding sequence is TGCGCCAGCAGCATCACAGATACGCAGTATTTT. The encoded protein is CASSITDTQYF.

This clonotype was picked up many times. CDR3 DNA: TGCAGCGTGGCATCGGTCGAGCGCCAAGGAGCGGGCTACACCTTC. As protein: CSVASVERQGAGYTF. The genes are TRBV29-1 and TRBJ1-2; no clear D gene. CDR1 is SQVTM and CDR2 is ANQGSEA in the germline V gene. Trimming took 6 bases from V and 8 from J, leaving 25 bases between them. This CDR3 is 15 amino acids long.

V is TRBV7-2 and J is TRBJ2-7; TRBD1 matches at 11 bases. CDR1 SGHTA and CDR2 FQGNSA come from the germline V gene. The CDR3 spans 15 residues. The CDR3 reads CASSHRTGGGYEQYV. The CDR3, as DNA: TGTGCCAGCAGCCACCGGACAGGGGGCGGCTACGAGCAGTACGTA.

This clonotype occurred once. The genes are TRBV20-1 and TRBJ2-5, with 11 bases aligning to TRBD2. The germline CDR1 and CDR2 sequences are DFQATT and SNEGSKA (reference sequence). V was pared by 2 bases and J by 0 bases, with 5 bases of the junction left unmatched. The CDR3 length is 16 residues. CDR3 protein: CSARIVAGGYQETQYF. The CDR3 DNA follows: TGCAGTGCTAGAATCGTAGCGGGGGGGTACCAAGAGACCCAGTACTTC.